This T cell receptor beta chain derives from a study of response to subunit inactivated influenza vaccine. Study findings and constraints: It was the authors' suggestion that each seasonal influenza vaccination recruits few new T cells.

TCRdb reanalysed the RT-PCR reads using MiXCR and keeps one entry per CDR3 protein. Of almost 600,000 distinct CDR3 sequences in the sample, 11% to 15% are singletons; the top ten hold approximately 12%. CDR3 length equals 14 residues. Per the germline V gene, CDR1 is MNHEY and CDR2 is SVGAGI. Trimming removed 2 bases from V and 4 bases from J, with 11 bases in between. This clonotype has a handful of counts. Antigen: not known. This clonotype was obtained from a man aged 50-59 years who received an inactivated influenza vaccine. Sample: PBMCs from blood, taken about 12 days after vaccination. The chain combines TRBV6-5 with TRBJ2-5; D possibly corresponds to TRBD1 (6 bases). For the CDR3, the DNA is TGTGCCAGCAGTTACAGACAGGTTAGAGAGACCCAGTACTTC. It yields the protein CASSYRQVRETQYF.